A single sample is the source of the 26 T cell receptor beta chains below, sequenced in a study of T cells in Graves' hyperthyroidism and ophthalmopathy. Researchers took RNA transcripts and amplified the TCR beta CDR3 regions from them. TCR CDR3 underwent first-round RT-PCR with the HTBI primer set. MiXCR was run by TCRdb on the multiplex PCR reads, yielding one entry per CDR3 protein. The sample yields about 640,000 distinct CDR3 sequences, more than 20% seen once. The sequenced sample consisted of blood. The receptors were gathered from a man aged 25-45 years with Graves' ophthalmopathy.

The table lists this clonotype with a few counts. The J gene is TRBJ2-3, the V gene TRBV12-3 or TRBV12-4, with TRBD2 matching over 7 bases. V lost 7 bases, J lost 10 bases, and 8 bases stayed unmatched. The CDR3 loop spans 12 amino acids. CDR3 coding DNA: TGTGCCAGCAACCGAGCGGGGCTCGCGCAGTATTTT. Translation gives CASNRAGLAQYF.

The chain carries TRBV12-3 or TRBV12-4 and TRBJ1-6; D perhaps matches TRBD1 (6 bases). V shed 6 bases and J shed 7 bases, with 13 bases lying between them. CDR3 length: 14 amino acids. CDR3 sequence reads: CASRQQGANSPLHF. The CDR3 DNA follows: TGTGCCAGCAGGCAACAGGGAGCAAATTCACCCCTCCACTTT.

The J gene is TRBJ2-1, the V gene TRBV20-1; TRBD2 matches 10 bases. The CDR3 totals 15 residues. With 5 bases clipped from V and 5 bases from J, the junction kept 9 bases outside the gene matches. Germline CDR1 is DFQATT and CDR2 is SNEGSKA (reference sequence). The CDR3 DNA reads TGCAGTGCTGGCCTTAGCGGGAGGCGTAACAATGAGCAGTTCTTC. It encodes CSAGLSGRRNNEQFF.

This clonotype was recorded at least ten times. The chain has TRBV27 and TRBJ2-1; a possible D gene is TRBD1 (6 bases). Germline V gene sequence: CDR1 MNHEY, CDR2 SMNVEV (reference sequence). The CDR3 is made up of 15 amino acids. Between the trimmed V and J ends, which lost 6 bases and 3 bases, there was a span of 15 bases. This CDR3 reads CASSLVQGGYNEQFF. The CDR3 nucleotides read TGTGCCAGCAGCTTGGTACAGGGTGGCTACAATGAGCAGTTCTTC.

The J gene is TRBJ2-6, the V gene TRBV6-1; D is ambiguous. Trimming removed 5 bases at V and 4 bases at J, with 3 bases between. The CDR3 has 12 residues. CDR1 is MNHNS, CDR2 SASEGT, per germline. CDR3 amino acids: CASSKGANVLTF. CDR3 coding DNA: TGTGCCAGCAGTAAAGGGGCCAACGTCCTGACTTTC.

The chain carries TRBV27 and TRBJ1-2, with 8 bases fitting TRBD1. There are 14 residues in the CDR3. Losses at the gene ends were 5 bases for V and 7 bases for J; bases not matched to a gene: 9. Germline loops: CDR1 MNHEY, CDR2 SMNVEV (reference sequence). This chain's CDR3 is CASSPTGTGRGYTF. CDR3 bases: TGTGCCAGCAGTCCGACCGGGACAGGACGTGGCTACACCTTC.

The genes are TRBV28 and TRBJ2-2; D possibly corresponds to TRBD2 (7 bases). V was cut by 4 bases and J by 2 bases, with 11 bases left in between. From germline, CDR1 is MDHEN and CDR2 SYDVKM. The CDR3 is 15 residues long. This CDR3 reads CASSWRGRNTGELFF. The CDR3 bases are TGTGCCAGCAGTTGGCGGGGGCGCAACACCGGGGAGCTGTTTTTT. The variable domain in full, completed from reference TRBV28 and TRBJ2-2, reads DVKVTQSSRYLVKRTGEKVFLECVQDMDHENMFWYRQDPGLGLRLIYFSYDVKMKEKGDIPEGYSVSREKKERFSLILESASTNQTSMYLCASSWRGRNTGELFFGEGSRLTVL.

To note about this clonotype: Given a much more abundant clone one base away, this may be a read error. V gene TRBV7-2 combines with J gene TRBJ2-5; 7 bases agree with TRBD2. This CDR3 spans 15 amino acids. With V trimmed by 7 bases and J by 6 bases, 14 bases remained unmatched. The germline V gene has CDR1 SGHTA and CDR2 FQGNSA. The CDR3 here is CASNSVAGDGKTQYF. The CDR3 DNA sequence: TGTGCCAGCAACTCGGTGGCGGGGGACGGGAAGACCCAGTACTTC.

This rearrangement joins TRBV29-1 to TRBJ2-5; 7 bases align to TRBD1. The germline V gene has CDR1 SQVTM and CDR2 ANQGSEA. CDR3 size: 13 residues. The V and J ends lost 5 bases and 4 bases, in that order; junction bases with no gene match: 7. Written as DNA, the CDR3 is TGCAGCGTTAGGGACAGTCTAACAGAGACCCAGTACTTC. Amino acids: CSVRDSLTETQYF.

This chain uses TRBV5-1 with TRBJ2-7, with D possibly being TRBD1 (6 bases). The CDR3 spans 12 residues. The germline V gene encodes CDR1 SGHRS and CDR2 YFSETQ. With 4 bases removed from V and 3 bases from J, the gap between germline ends came to 8 bases. The DNA of the CDR3 is TGCGCCAGCAGCCGGGACATCTACGAGCAGTACTTC. This translates into CASSRDIYEQYF.

In regard to this clonotype: It may be a read error: a sequence one base away is much more abundant. The genes are TRBV11-2 and TRBJ2-1, with 10 bases that match TRBD1. The CDR3 sequence is 16 residues long. In germline, CDR1 is SGHAT, CDR2 FQNNGV. V dropped 5 bases and J dropped 8; count of bases not matched to a gene: 12. CDR3 nucleotide sequence: TGTGCCAGCAGCCCCCGGGACAGGGGACATGATCATGAGCAGTTCTTC. Its translation: CASSPRDRGHDHEQFF.

This clonotype turned up a few times. V gene TRBV7-8 combines with J gene TRBJ1-5; D may be TRBD1 (5 bases). The ends were cut back, 2 bases at V and 4 bases at J, with 21 bases in the middle. Germline CDR1 reads SGHVS; CDR2 reads FQNEAQ. The CDR3 is made up of 18 amino acids. This chain's CDR3 is CASSLLSTDTSWNQPQHF. The CDR3 DNA reads as TGTGCCAGCAGCTTATTATCGACGGACACATCTTGGAATCAGCCCCAGCATTTT.

The V and J genes are TRBV7-9 and TRBJ1-1; the D gene is possibly TRBD1 (5 bases). The germline V and J ends were trimmed by 5 bases and 11 bases, with 15 bases remaining between them. This CDR3 is built from 12 residues. CDR1 and CDR2 from the germline V gene are SEHNR and FQNEAQ (reference sequence). CDR3 sequence reads: CASSHHGGGAFF. For the CDR3, the DNA is TGTGCCAGCAGCCATCATGGGGGAGGTGCTTTCTTT.

The chain links TRBV7-9 to TRBJ1-1, with a tentative D call TRBD1 (5 bases). From germline, CDR1 is SEHNR and CDR2 FQNEAQ (reference sequence). V dropped 7 bases and J dropped 3 bases, with 15 bases sitting between them. CDR3 length: 14 amino acids. The CDR3 region is CASNPGGGYTEAFF. As DNA, the CDR3 is TGTGCCAGCAACCCCGGGGGGGGATACACTGAAGCTTTCTTT.

This clonotype was seen more than once but under ten times. The rearrangement uses TRBV5-4 and TRBJ2-3; 7 bases are shared with TRBD1. Germline loops: CDR1 SGHNT, CDR2 YYREEE (reference sequence). Trimming removed 9 bases from V and 4 bases from J; junction bases left unmatched: 5. CDR3 length equals 12 residues. CDR3 bases: TGTGCCACACAGGGGACGGCAGATACGCAGTATTTT. This sequence encodes CATQGTADTQYF.

As regards this clonotype: At one boundary the junction diverges from the germline segment, which might be a read error. The chain combines TRBV11-2 with TRBJ1-2, with TRBD1 identical over 9 bases. The CDR3 is made up of 14 amino acids. In germline, CDR1 is SGHAT, CDR2 FQNNGV. CDR3 sequence reads: CGSSLGGTGFGYTF. CDR3 DNA: TGTGGCAGCAGCTTAGGAGGGACAGGGTTTGGCTACACCTTC.

This chain joins TRBV20-1 and TRBJ2-1; TRBD2 matches 14 bases. The CDR3 extends over 14 amino acids. V lost 6 bases and J lost 6; bases outside the gene matches: 4. Germline lookup yields CDR1 DFQATT and CDR2 SNEGSKA (reference sequence). The CDR3 reads CSALGTSGSNEQFF. The CDR3 DNA sequence: TGCAGTGCCCTAGGGACTAGCGGGAGCAATGAGCAGTTCTTC.

The sample holds many counts of this clonotype. The rearrangement links TRBV6-2 or TRBV6-3 to TRBJ1-2; TRBD1 matches 7 bases. Germline V gene lookup returns CDR1 MNHEY and CDR2 SVGEGT. CDR3 size: 15 residues. Unmatched junction bases numbered 11, after V lost 6 bases and J lost 4 bases. This chain's CDR3 is CASSSSWDSRYGYTF. CDR3 bases: TGTGCCAGCAGCTCTTCCTGGGACAGTCGCTATGGCTACACCTTC.

This clonotype was observed a few times. The V and J genes are TRBV12-3 or TRBV12-4 and TRBJ2-7, with 9 positions matching TRBD2. The J segment lost 1 base and the V segment lost 7 bases, leaving 8 bases of the junction unmatched. This CDR3 comprises 15 residues. DNA of the CDR3: TGTGCCAGCACCGATAGCGGGAGTAGGTCCTACGAGCAGTACTTC. Amino acid sequence: CASTDSGSRSYEQYF.

The rearrangement joins TRBV4-1 to TRBJ2-1; TRBD1 matches at 7 bases. CDR3 length: 14 amino acids. The trim removed 4 bases at V and 7 bases at J, leaving 7 bases unmatched. CDR1 is MGHRA and CDR2 is YSYEKL in the germline V gene. The CDR3 loop reads CASSPGQSGNEQFF. As DNA, the CDR3 is TGCGCCAGCAGCCCGGGACAGTCAGGGAATGAGCAGTTCTTC.

This clonotype appeared many times. V is TRBV2 and J is TRBJ2-7; 9 bases match TRBD1. With V trimmed by 10 bases and J by 6 bases, 4 bases remained unmatched. The germline gives CDR1 SNHLY, CDR2 FYNNEI. The CDR3 consists of 11 residues. The CDR3 DNA reads as TGTGCCACCCTGACAGGGGGCGAGCAGTACTTC. Its translation is CATLTGGEQYF.

This clonotype showed up just a few times. This sequence joins TRBV7-9 and TRBJ1-1, with D perhaps matching TRBD1 (6 bases). The CDR3 runs 16 residues. Trimming removed 3 bases at V and 4 bases at J, with 18 bases between. From germline, CDR1 is SEHNR and CDR2 FQNEAQ (reference sequence). CDR3 DNA: TGTGCCAGCAGCTTTGCGGGGGCACCCCGCGGCACTGAAGCTTTCTTT. Translation: CASSFAGAPRGTEAFF.

The sample holds many counts of this clonotype. The rearrangement links TRBV10-3 to TRBJ1-1; D gene uncertain. The germline V gene encodes CDR1 ENHRY and CDR2 SYGVKD. Trimming took off 0 bases at V and 6 bases at J, with 11 bases between the two ends. The CDR3 has 14 amino acids. CDR3 sequence: CAISESLGGPEAFF. In nucleotides, the CDR3 is TGTGCCATCAGTGAGTCGTTGGGCGGGCCTGAAGCTTTCTTT.

This clonotype has just a few counts. The gene calls are TRBV28 and TRBJ1-5, with 10 bases lining up with TRBD1. This CDR3 comprises 15 residues. Losses at the gene ends were 6 bases for V and 6 bases for J; bases not matched to a gene: 8. Germline-derived CDR1 and CDR2 are MDHEN and SYDVKM. The CDR3 nucleotides are TGTGCCAGCAGCCGGGGGGGGACAGGGGTTCAGCCCCAGCATTTT. Translating gives CASSRGGTGVQPQHF.

This clonotype was seen a few times. The chain has TRBV30 and TRBJ2-1; TRBD2 might be the D (6 bases). The germline V gene encodes CDR1 GTSNPN and CDR2 SVGIG (reference sequence). The CDR3 length is 13 residues. Trimming cost V 0 bases and J 9 bases, with 12 bases left between them. The CDR3 loop is CAWSVVGGGEQFF. As DNA, the CDR3 is TGTGCCTGGAGTGTAGTCGGGGGAGGTGAGCAGTTCTTC.

V and J are TRBV7-9 and TRBJ2-3, with TRBD1 matching over 8 bases. CDR1 is SEHNR and CDR2 is FQNEAQ in the germline V gene (reference sequence). This CDR3 is 16 amino acids long. Trimming at V came to 6 bases and at J to 0 bases, leaving 8 bases not matched to a gene. The CDR3 spells CASSQARQGSTDTQYF. The CDR3 coding sequence is TGTGCCAGCAGTCAAGCCCGACAGGGGAGCACAGATACGCAGTATTTT.